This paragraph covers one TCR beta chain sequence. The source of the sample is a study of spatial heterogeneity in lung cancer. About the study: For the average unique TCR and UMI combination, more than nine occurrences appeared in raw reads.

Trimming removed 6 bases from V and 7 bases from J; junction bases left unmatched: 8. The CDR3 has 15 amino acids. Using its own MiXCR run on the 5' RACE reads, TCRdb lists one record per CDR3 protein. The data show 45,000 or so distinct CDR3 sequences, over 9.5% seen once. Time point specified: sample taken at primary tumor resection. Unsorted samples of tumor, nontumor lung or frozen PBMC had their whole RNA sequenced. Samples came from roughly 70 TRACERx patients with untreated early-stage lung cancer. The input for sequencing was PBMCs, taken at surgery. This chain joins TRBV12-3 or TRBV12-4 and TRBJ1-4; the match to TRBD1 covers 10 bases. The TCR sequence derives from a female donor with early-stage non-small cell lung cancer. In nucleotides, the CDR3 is TGTGCCAGCAGGCTGACAGGGGGCGTGATTGAAAAACTGTTTTTT. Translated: CASRLTGGVIEKLFF.